These 9 T cell receptor beta chains came from one sample sequenced in a study of blood T cell repertoires in COVID-19. TCRdb keeps only in-frame clones here, not all; method: immunoSEQ multiplex PCR. The sample lists under 250,000 clones, 81% occurring once. Material: PBMCs or T cells enriched from blood (not recorded which). Source of these receptors: a woman in her forties or fifties with acute COVID-19.

This clone showed up just a few times. This chain joins TRBV7-2 and TRBJ2-1; 9 nucleotides match TRBD2. The CDR3 extends over 15 amino acids. The junction had 5 bases not matched to a gene; V was cut back by 2 bases and J by 6 bases. The V gene's germline CDR1 is SGHTA and CDR2 FQGNSA. CDR3 protein: CASSLFSGSSNEQFF. The CDR3 bases are TGTGCCAGCAGCTTATTTAGCGGGAGTAGCAATGAGCAGTTCTTC.

This clone turned up a few times. The rearrangement joins TRBV7-8 to TRBJ1-1; 9 nucleotides match TRBD1. With V trimmed by 4 bases and J by 1 base, 7 bases remained unmatched. CDR1 and CDR2 from the germline V gene are SGHVS and FQNEAQ. The CDR3 spans 16 residues. CDR3 coding DNA: TGTGCCAGCAGCTCTCCGGGGACAGGGCAGAACACTGAAGCTTTCTTT. It is translated as CASSSPGTGQNTEAFF. Together with reference TRBV7-8 and TRBJ1-1, the CDR3 gives the full variable domain: GAGVSQSPRYKVAKRGQDVALRCDPISGHVSLFWYQQALGQGPEFLTYFQNEAQLDKSGLPSDRFFAERPEGSVSTLKIQRTQQEDSAVYLCASSSPGTGQNTEAFFGQGTRLTVV.

For this clone: Additional DNA sequences in this sample encode the identical CDR3. The chain joins TRBV7-2 to TRBJ2-3, with a tentative D call TRBD2 (6 bases). V gave up 3 bases and J gave up 6 bases, with 7 bases separating them. This CDR3 spans 12 amino acids. Germline lookup yields CDR1 SGHTA and CDR2 FQGNSA. CDR3 in amino acids: CASSFGTDTQYF. Here the CDR3 DNA reads TGTGCCAGCAGCTTCGGGACTGATACGCAGTATTTT. Complete variable domain (other parts from reference TRBV7-2 and TRBJ2-3): GAGVSQSPSNKVTEKGKDVELRCDPISGHTALYWYRQSLGQGLEFLIYFQGNSAPDKSGLPSDRFSAERTGGSVSTLTIQRTQQEDSAVYLCASSFGTDTQYFGPGTRLTVL.

CDR3 sequence reads: CASTTSAGQGVYTF. CDR3 in DNA: TGTGCCAGTACCACATCCGCGGGACAGGGTGTCTACACCTTC. The gene calls are TRBV19 and TRBJ1-2; 9 bases map to TRBD1. This CDR3 is 14 amino acids long. J gave up 10 bases and V 7 bases, and 13 bases lay outside the gene matches. Germline assignment: CDR1 LNHDA and CDR2 SQIVND (reference sequence). Based on the CDR3 plus reference TRBV19 and TRBJ1-2, the full variable domain is DGGITQSPKYLFRKEGQNVTLSCEQNLNHDAMYWYRQDPGQGLRLIYYSQIVNDFQKGDIAEGYSVSREKKESFPLTVTSAQKNPTAFYLCASTTSAGQGVYTFGSGTRLTVV.

The genes are TRBV7-2 and TRBJ2-3; D call uncertain. V lost 1 base, J lost 1 base, and 6 bases lay in between. Germline loops: CDR1 SGHTA, CDR2 FQGNSA. The CDR3 spans 14 residues. CDR3 residues: CASSLGPRTDTQYF. The CDR3 coding sequence is TGTGCCAGCAGCTTAGGGCCTCGCACAGATACGCAGTATTTT.

Only a few counts were recorded for this clone. J is TRBJ1-2 and V is TRBV7-9; D might be TRBD1 (6 bases). The V end was cut by 5 bases, the J end by 1 base, with 23 bases between. Germline V gene sequence: CDR1 SEHNR, CDR2 FQNEAQ (reference sequence). The CDR3 runs to 18 residues. The CDR3 DNA reads as TGTGCCAGCAGCACTTCAACGCCCCAGGGGCCCCATAACTATGGCTACACCTTC. Translated, it gives CASSTSTPQGPHNYGYTF.

This chain joins TRBV29-1 and TRBJ1-1; D possibly corresponds to TRBD1 (5 bases). There are 14 residues in the CDR3. Trimming took off 6 bases at V and 11 bases at J, with 25 bases between the two ends. Germline V gene sequence: CDR1 SQVTM, CDR2 ANQGSEA. CDR3 sequence (DNA): TGCAGCGTACAAGCGGGCAGGGATAGAGTGTGGGCTTTCTTT. It translates to CSVQAGRDRVWAFF.

The rearrangement links TRBV5-8 to TRBJ2-1; possibly TRBD1 for D (6 bases). The length of the CDR3 is 15 residues. V was trimmed by 4 bases and J by 4 bases, leaving 15 bases between them. Germline CDR1 and CDR2: SGHTS and YDEGEE. The chain's CDR3 is CASSRGQGLYNEQFF. CDR3 DNA: TGTGCCAGCAGCAGGGGTCAGGGGTTGTACAATGAGCAGTTCTTC.

J is TRBJ1-1 and V is TRBV5-1; D remains unclear. With 0 bases removed from V and 3 bases from J, the gap between germline ends came to 9 bases. CDR3 length: 14 amino acids. CDR1 SGHRS and CDR2 YFSETQ come from the germline V gene. CDR3 in amino acids: CASSLGGMYTEAFF. In nucleotides, the CDR3 is TGCGCCAGCAGCTTGGGAGGGATGTACACTGAAGCTTTCTTT.